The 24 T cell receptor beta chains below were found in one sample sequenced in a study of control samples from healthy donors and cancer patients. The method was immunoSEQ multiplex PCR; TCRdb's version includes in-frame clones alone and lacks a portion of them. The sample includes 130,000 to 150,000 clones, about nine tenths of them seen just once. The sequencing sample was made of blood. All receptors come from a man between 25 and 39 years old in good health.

The CDR3 nucleotides are TGTGCCAGCAGCCCGCAAGTATCTCAGCCCCAGCATTTT. It encodes CASSPQVSQPQHF. The chain carries TRBV6-6 and TRBJ1-5; D unclear. The ends were cut back, 6 bases at V and 6 bases at J, with 12 bases in the middle. Germline V CDR1 and CDR2: MNHNY, SVGAGI (reference sequence). The CDR3 length is 13 residues.

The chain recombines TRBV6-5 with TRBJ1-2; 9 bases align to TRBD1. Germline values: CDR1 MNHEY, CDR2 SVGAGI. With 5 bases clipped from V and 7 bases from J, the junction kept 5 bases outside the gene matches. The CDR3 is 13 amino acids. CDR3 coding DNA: TGTGCCAGCAGTACAGGGGGCGCGGGTGGCTACACCTTC. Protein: CASSTGGAGGYTF.

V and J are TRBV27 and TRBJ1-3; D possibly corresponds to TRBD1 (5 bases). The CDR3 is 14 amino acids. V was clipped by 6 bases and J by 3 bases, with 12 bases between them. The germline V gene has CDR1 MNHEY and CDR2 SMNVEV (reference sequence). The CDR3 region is CASREGADGNTIYF. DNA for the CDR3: TGTGCCAGCAGAGAAGGGGCGGATGGAAACACCATATATTTT.

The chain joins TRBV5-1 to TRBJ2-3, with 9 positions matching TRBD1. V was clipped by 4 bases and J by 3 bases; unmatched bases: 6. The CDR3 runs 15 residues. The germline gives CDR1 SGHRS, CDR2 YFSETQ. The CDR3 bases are TGCGCCAGCAGCCAAGGACAGGGGCGTACAGATACGCAGTATTTT. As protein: CASSQGQGRTDTQYF.

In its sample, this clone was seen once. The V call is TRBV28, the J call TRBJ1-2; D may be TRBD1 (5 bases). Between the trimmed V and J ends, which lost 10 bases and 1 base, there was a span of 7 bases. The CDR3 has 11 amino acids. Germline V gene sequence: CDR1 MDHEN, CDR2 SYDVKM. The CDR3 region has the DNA TGTGCCATACAGGTTAACTATGGCTACACCTTC. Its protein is CAIQVNYGYTF.

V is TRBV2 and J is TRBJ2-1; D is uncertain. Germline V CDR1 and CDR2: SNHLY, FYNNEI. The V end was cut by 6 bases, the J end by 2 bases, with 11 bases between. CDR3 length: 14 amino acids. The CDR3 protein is CASSLDTAYNEQFF. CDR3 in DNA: TGTGCCAGCAGCTTAGACACAGCCTACAATGAGCAGTTCTTC.

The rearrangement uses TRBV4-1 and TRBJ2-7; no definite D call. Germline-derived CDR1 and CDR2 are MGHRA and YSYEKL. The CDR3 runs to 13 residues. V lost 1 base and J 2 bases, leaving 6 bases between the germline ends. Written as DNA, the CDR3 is TGCGCCAGCAGCCAAGCGGATCCCTACGAGCAGTACTTC. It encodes CASSQADPYEQYF.

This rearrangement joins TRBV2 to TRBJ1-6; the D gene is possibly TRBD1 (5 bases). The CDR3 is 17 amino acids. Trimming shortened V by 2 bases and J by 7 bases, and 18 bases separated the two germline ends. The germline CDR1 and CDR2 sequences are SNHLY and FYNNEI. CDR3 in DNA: TGTGCCAGCAGTGAAAACCCCCGACAGCTCTTGAATTCACCCCTCCACTTT. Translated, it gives CASSENPRQLLNSPLHF.

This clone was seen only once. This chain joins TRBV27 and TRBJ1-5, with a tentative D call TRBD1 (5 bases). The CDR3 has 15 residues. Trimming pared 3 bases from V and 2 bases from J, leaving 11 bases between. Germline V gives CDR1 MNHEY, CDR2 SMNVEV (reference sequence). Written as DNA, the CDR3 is TGTGCCAGCAGTTTCTACGGGACGGGCAATCAGCCCCAGCATTTT. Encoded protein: CASSFYGTGNQPQHF.

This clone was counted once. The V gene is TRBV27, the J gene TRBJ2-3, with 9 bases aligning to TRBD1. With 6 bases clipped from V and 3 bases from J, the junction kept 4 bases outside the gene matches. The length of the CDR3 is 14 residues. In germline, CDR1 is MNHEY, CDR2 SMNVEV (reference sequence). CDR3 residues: CASRVQGATDTQYF. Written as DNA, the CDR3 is TGTGCCAGCAGGGTACAGGGGGCAACAGATACGCAGTATTTT.

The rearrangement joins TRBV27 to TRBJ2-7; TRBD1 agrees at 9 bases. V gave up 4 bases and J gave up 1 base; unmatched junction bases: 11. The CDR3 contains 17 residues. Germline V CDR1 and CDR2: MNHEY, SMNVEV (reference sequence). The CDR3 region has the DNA TGTGCCAGCAGTTCGGGGACAGGGCACGACAAATCCTACGAGCAGTACTTC. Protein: CASSSGTGHDKSYEQYF.

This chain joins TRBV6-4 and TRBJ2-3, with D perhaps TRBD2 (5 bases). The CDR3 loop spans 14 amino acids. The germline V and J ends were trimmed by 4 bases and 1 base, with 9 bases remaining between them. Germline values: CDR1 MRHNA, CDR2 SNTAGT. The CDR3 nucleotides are TGTGCCAGCAGTGTAGAGGGAGGCACAGATACGCAGTATTTT. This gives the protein CASSVEGGTDTQYF.

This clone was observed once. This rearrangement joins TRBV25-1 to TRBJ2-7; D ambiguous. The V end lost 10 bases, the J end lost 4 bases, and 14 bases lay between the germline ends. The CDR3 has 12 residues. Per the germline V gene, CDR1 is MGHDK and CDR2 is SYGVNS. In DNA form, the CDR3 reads TGTGCCACCGATAGCCCGGGTTACGAGCAGTACTTC. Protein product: CATDSPGYEQYF.

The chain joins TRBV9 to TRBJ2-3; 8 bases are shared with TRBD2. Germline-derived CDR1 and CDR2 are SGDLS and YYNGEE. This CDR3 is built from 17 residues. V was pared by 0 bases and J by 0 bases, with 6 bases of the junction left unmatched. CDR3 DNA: TGTGCCAGCAGCGTAGAGGTAGCGGGGACTAGCACAGATACGCAGTATTTT. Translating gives CASSVEVAGTSTDTQYF. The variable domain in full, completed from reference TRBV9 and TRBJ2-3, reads DSGVTQTPKHLITATGQRVTLRCSPRSGDLSVYWYQQSLDQGLQFLIQYYNGEERAKGNILERFSAQQFPDLHSELNLSSLELGDSALYFCASSVEVAGTSTDTQYFGPGTRLTVL.

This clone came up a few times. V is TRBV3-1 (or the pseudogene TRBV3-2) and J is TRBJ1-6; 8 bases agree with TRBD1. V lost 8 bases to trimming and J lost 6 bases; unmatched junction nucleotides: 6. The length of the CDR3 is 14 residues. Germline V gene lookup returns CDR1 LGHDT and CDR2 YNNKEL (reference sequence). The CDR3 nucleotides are TGTGCCAGCGGACGGACAGGGCTTAATTCACCCCTCCACTTT. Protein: CASGRTGLNSPLHF.

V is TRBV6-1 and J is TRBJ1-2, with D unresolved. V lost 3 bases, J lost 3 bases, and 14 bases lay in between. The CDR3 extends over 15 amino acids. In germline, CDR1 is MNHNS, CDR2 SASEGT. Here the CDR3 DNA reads TGTGCCAGCAGTGAGGATCGCGGGGTTGACTATGGCTACACCTTC. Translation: CASSEDRGVDYGYTF.

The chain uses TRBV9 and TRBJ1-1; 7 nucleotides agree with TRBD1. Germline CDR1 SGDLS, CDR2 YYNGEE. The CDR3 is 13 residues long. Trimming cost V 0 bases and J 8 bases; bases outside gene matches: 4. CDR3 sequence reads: CASSVAGGDEAFF. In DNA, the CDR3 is TGTGCCAGCAGCGTAGCAGGGGGGGACGAAGCTTTCTTT. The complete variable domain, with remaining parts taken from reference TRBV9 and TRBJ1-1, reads DSGVTQTPKHLITATGQRVTLRCSPRSGDLSVYWYQQSLDQGLQFLIQYYNGEERAKGNILERFSAQQFPDLHSELNLSSLELGDSALYFCASSVAGGDEAFFGQGTRLTVV.

The chain's CDR3 is CASTEAISSSYNEQFF. For the CDR3, the DNA is TGCGCCAGCACCGAAGCTATTTCGAGCTCCTACAATGAGCAGTTCTTC. The rearrangement links TRBV10-1 to TRBJ2-1; no definite D call. From germline, CDR1 is WNHNN and CDR2 SYGVQD (reference sequence). This CDR3 comprises 16 residues. Trimming cost V 7 bases and J 0 bases, with 16 bases left between them.

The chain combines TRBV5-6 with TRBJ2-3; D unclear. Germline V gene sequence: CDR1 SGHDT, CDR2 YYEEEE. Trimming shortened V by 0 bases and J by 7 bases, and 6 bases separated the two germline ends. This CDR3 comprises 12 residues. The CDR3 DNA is TGTGCCAGCAGCTTGGATCGCTATACGCAGTATTTT. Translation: CASSLDRYTQYF.

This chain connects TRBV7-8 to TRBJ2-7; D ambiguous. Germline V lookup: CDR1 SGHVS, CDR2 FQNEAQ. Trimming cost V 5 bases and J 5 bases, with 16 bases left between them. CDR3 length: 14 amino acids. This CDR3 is CASSPPQQDNEQYF. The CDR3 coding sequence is TGTGCCAGCAGCCCCCCCCAGCAGGATAACGAGCAGTACTTC.

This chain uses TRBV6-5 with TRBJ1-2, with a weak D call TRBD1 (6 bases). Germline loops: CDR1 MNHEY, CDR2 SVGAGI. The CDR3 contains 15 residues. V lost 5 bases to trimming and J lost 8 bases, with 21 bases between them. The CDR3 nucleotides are TGTGCCAGCAGTACCTTACAGGGCTCCTTAAGAGGCTACACCTTC. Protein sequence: CASSTLQGSLRGYTF.

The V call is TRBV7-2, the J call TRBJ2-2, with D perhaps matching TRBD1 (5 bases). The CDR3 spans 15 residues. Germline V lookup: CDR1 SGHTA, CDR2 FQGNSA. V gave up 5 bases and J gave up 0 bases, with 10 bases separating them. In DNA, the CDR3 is TGTGCCAGCAGCCGGAGACAGCCGAACACCGGGGAGCTGTTTTTT. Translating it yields CASSRRQPNTGELFF. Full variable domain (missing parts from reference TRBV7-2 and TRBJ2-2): GAGVSQSPSNKVTEKGKDVELRCDPISGHTALYWYRQSLGQGLEFLIYFQGNSAPDKSGLPSDRFSAERTGGSVSTLTIQRTQQEDSAVYLCASSRRQPNTGELFFGEGSRLTVL.

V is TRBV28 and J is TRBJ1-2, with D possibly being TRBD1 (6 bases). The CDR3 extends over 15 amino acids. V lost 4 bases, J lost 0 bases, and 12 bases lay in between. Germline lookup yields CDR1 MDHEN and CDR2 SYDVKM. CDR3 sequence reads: CASSYPGVPNYGYTF. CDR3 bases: TGTGCCAGCAGTTATCCAGGGGTTCCTAACTATGGCTACACCTTC.

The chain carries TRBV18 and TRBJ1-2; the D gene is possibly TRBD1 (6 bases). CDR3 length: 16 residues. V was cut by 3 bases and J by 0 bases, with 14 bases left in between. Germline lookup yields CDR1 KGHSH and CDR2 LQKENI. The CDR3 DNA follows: TGTGCCAGCTCACCGACAGGACACCAGTCTAACTATGGCTACACCTTC. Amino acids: CASSPTGHQSNYGYTF.